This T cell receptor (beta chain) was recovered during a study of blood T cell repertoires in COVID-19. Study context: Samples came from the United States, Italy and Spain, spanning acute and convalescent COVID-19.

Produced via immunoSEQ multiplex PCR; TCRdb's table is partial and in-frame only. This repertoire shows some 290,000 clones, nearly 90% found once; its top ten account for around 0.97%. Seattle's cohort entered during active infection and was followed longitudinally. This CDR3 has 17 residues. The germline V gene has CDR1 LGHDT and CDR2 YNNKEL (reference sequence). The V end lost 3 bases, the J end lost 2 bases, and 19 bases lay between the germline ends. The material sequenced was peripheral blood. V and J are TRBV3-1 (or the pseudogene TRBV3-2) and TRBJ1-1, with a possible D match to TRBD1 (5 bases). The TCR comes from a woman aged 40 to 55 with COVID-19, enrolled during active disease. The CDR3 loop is CASSHSPIQVENTEAFF. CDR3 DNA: TGTGCCAGCAGCCATTCCCCAATACAGGTAGAAAACACTGAAGCTTTCTTT.